Sequencing of this T cell receptor beta chain was carried out in a study of cytomegalovirus exposure and HLA in healthy donors. Germline-derived CDR1 and CDR2 are SGHTA and FQGNSA. With V trimmed by 1 base and J by 9 bases, 7 bases remained unmatched. The CDR3 loop spans 14 amino acids. Primers for the PCR totalled 60 Vbeta and 13 Jbeta. Data came from immunoSEQ multiplex PCR; TCRdb stores just in-frame clones and leaves some out. The sample carries 150,000 or so clones, 80% to 90% recorded once. Material for sequencing was PBMCs. The chain recombines TRBV7-2 with TRBJ2-3, with 7 bases matching TRBD2. This receptor was obtained from a woman aged 18-30 years in good health and CMV-seronegative. CDR3 in amino acids: CASSLEGGLGTQYF. The CDR3 nucleotides are TGTGCCAGCAGCTTAGAGGGAGGGTTGGGGACGCAGTATTTT.